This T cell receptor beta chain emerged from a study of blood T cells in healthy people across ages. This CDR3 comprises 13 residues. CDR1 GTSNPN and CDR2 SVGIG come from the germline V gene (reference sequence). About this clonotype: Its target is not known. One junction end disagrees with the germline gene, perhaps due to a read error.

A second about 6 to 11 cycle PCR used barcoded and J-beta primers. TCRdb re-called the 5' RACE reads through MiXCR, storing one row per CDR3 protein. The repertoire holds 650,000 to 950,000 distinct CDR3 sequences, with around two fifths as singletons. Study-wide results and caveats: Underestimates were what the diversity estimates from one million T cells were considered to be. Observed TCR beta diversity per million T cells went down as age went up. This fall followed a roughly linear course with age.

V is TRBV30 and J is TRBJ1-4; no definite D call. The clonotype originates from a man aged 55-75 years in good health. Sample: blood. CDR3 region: CAWSGGLNETLFF. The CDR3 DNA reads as TGTGCCTGGAGTGGGGGTCTTAATGAAACACTGTTTTTT.